This note documents a single TCR beta chain sequence. Its antigen is as yet unknown. Using immunoSEQ multiplex PCR, the repertoire was profiled, and TCRdb retains in-frame clones only, with some absent. The data contain approximately 83,000 clones, 77% of them singletons. CDR3 length: 18 residues. Germline V lookup: CDR1 MGHDK, CDR2 SYGVNS. With V trimmed by 0 bases and J by 7 bases, 13 bases remained unmatched. These data originate in a study of vaccination effects on CD4 cells after COVID-19. Pools of viral peptides were used by the ViraFEST assay to expand antigen-specific CD4+ T cells ahead of sequencing. Around day 10 of culture, CD4+ T cells were separated out. Every participant took two doses of the BNT162b2 or mRNA-1273 vaccine. At days 3 and 7, half of the medium was exchanged for IL-2 medium.

The TCR sequence derives from a human donor who received a COVID-19 vaccine. The chain recombines TRBV25-1 with TRBJ1-5, with 9 bases matching TRBD1. The specimen comprised CD4+ T cells from PBMCs cultured with HCoV-OC43 spike peptides, sampled after COVID-19 vaccination. Subset specified: HCoV-OC43 spike overlapping peptide pool stimulation. The CDR3 DNA reads as TGTGCCAGCAGTGAATATTGGTGTGAGGACAGGGGTAGGCAGCCCCAGCATTTT. This codes for CASSEYWCEDRGRQPQHF.